These 29 T cell receptor beta chains were all obtained from the same sample, sequenced in a study of blood T cell repertoires in COVID-19. Method: immunoSEQ multiplex PCR; TCRdb's copy keeps in-frame clones and lacks some. The repertoire holds roughly 50,000 clones, with less than 85% as singletons. Sequenced sample: peripheral blood. These receptors were collected from a human donor in a cohort sampled during active COVID-19.

V gene TRBV6-2 or TRBV6-3 combines with J gene TRBJ2-7; D uncertain. Germline values: CDR1 MNHEY, CDR2 SVGEGT. Deletions cut 2 bases from V and 2 bases from J, with 13 bases between. The CDR3 contains 15 residues. The CDR3 coding sequence is TGTGCCAGCAGTTACCTCAGGCCGCAAACCTACGAGCAGTACTTC. This encodes CASSYLRPQTYEQYF.

This clone was observed a single time. This chain uses TRBV2 with TRBJ1-6; 9 bases agree with TRBD1. Trimming at V came to 6 bases and at J to 9 bases, leaving 9 bases not matched to a gene. Germline lookup yields CDR1 SNHLY and CDR2 FYNNEI. There are 15 residues in the CDR3. CDR3 amino acids: CASRINRGHSSPLHF. For the CDR3, the DNA is TGTGCCAGCAGAATAAACAGGGGGCACAGTTCACCCCTCCACTTT.

The chain joins TRBV6-5 to TRBJ1-1; D remains ambiguous. There are 14 residues in the CDR3. Germline V gives CDR1 MNHEY, CDR2 SVGAGI. Trimming cost V 2 bases and J 3 bases, with 10 bases left between them. CDR3 nucleotides: TGTGCCAGCAGTTACACGGTCGGGGACACTGAAGCTTTCTTT. Protein sequence: CASSYTVGDTEAFF.

The chain couples TRBV12-3 or TRBV12-4 to TRBJ1-5; D not certain. The V gene lost 8 bases and the J gene lost 5 bases, with 10 bases spanning the gap. The CDR3 totals 12 residues. In DNA form, the CDR3 reads TGTGCCAGCCGTCGCGGGGATCAGCCCCAGCATTTT. Its protein is CASRRGDQPQHF.

This rearrangement joins TRBV6-5 to TRBJ2-5; 7 bases are a match to TRBD1. Germline lookup yields CDR1 MNHEY and CDR2 SVGAGI. J gave up 9 bases and V 8 bases, and 18 bases lay outside the gene matches. This CDR3 region has 15 residues. CDR3 DNA: TGTGCCAGCCGATCAGGGACAGCTCATTCCGGGCCCCAGTACTTC. It is translated as CASRSGTAHSGPQYF.

This chain uses TRBV11-3 with TRBJ1-3; 9 bases match TRBD1. Germline V gene sequence: CDR1 SGHNT, CDR2 YENEEA. CDR3 size: 15 residues. V shed 5 bases, J shed 1 base, and the junction held 3 bases outside the gene matches. CDR3 in DNA: TGTGCCAGCAGCCCGGGGACAGGGTCTGGAAACACCATATATTTT. This sequence encodes CASSPGTGSGNTIYF.

This chain links TRBV28 with TRBJ1-5; tentative D call: TRBD1 (5 bases). Germline CDR1 reads MDHEN; CDR2 reads SYDVKM. The length of the CDR3 is 15 residues. V was cut by 3 bases and J by 6 bases, with 15 bases left in between. CDR3 protein: CASSLSPRVGQPQHF. The CDR3 DNA sequence: TGTGCCAGCAGTTTGAGCCCCAGGGTGGGTCAGCCCCAGCATTTT.

The rearrangement uses TRBV6-5 and TRBJ1-1, with 7 bases lining up with TRBD1. With 3 bases clipped from V and 5 bases from J, the junction kept 3 bases outside the gene matches. CDR1 is MNHEY, CDR2 SVGAGI, per germline. The CDR3 runs 13 residues. The CDR3, as DNA: TGTGCCAGCAGTTATCAGGGGGAGACTGAAGCTTTCTTT. Translation gives CASSYQGETEAFF.

The sample holds a few counts of this clone. J is TRBJ2-7 and V is TRBV29-1; tentatively, D is TRBD1 (6 bases). Trimming cost V 0 bases and J 8 bases, with 14 bases left between them. Germline lookup yields CDR1 SQVTM and CDR2 ANQGSEA. The CDR3 consists of 13 residues. CDR3 coding DNA: TGCAGCGTTGAAGAGAATGGGCAGGGGAAGCAGTACTTC. This translates into CSVEENGQGKQYF.

The chain combines TRBV24-1 with TRBJ2-3; 8 bases match TRBD2. V was pared by 5 bases and J by 1 base, with 7 bases of the junction left unmatched. The CDR3 is 16 amino acids. Germline assignment: CDR1 KGHDR and CDR2 SFDVKD. Here the CDR3 DNA reads TGTGCCACCAGTGCCCGCTTGCGGGGGGGCACAGATACGCAGTATTTT. Its translation is CATSARLRGGTDTQYF.

The chain joins TRBV19 to TRBJ1-1; D uncertain. Trimming shortened V by 10 bases and J by 2 bases, and 11 bases separated the two germline ends. CDR3 length: 12 residues. Germline-derived CDR1 and CDR2 are LNHDA and SQIVND (reference sequence). CDR3 in amino acids: CATKTENTEAFF. In nucleotides, the CDR3 is TGTGCCACGAAAACAGAAAACACTGAAGCTTTCTTT.

The V call is TRBV4-1, the J call TRBJ1-2; D gene unclear. The CDR3 covers 12 residues. The germline CDR1 and CDR2 sequences are MGHRA and YSYEKL. With 1 base removed from V and 4 bases from J, the gap between germline ends came to 4 bases. CDR3 coding DNA: TGCGCCAGCAGCCAAGGACTCTATGGCTACACCTTC. Protein sequence: CASSQGLYGYTF.

In this sample, this clone turned up a few times. The V call is TRBV7-9, the J call TRBJ2-7; 9 nucleotides line up with TRBD1. Germline CDR1 and CDR2: SEHNR and FQNEAQ (reference sequence). V was pared by 5 bases and J by 4 bases, with 6 bases of the junction left unmatched. The CDR3 sequence is 14 residues long. The CDR3 here is CASSPTTGGYEQYF. DNA of the CDR3: TGTGCCAGCAGCCCGACGACAGGGGGATACGAGCAGTACTTC. The whole variable domain, filled in from reference TRBV7-9 and TRBJ2-7, reads DTGVSQNPRHKITKRGQNVTFRCDPISEHNRLYWYRQTLGQGPEFLTYFQNEAQLEKSRLLSDRFSAERPKGSFSTLEIQRTEQGDSAMYLCASSPTTGGYEQYFGPGTRLTVT.

The chain links TRBV27 to TRBJ2-7; 9 nucleotides align to TRBD1. Losses at the gene ends were 5 bases for V and 5 bases for J; bases not matched to a gene: 13. CDR3 length: 16 amino acids. The germline gives CDR1 MNHEY, CDR2 SMNVEV (reference sequence). The CDR3 nucleotides are TGTGCCAGCAGTCCAAACTCCGGGACAGGGTTCCACGAGCAGTACTTC. It specifies CASSPNSGTGFHEQYF.

The J gene is TRBJ1-4, the V gene TRBV6-5; no reliable D call. The V gene's germline CDR1 is MNHEY and CDR2 SVGAGI. Trimming cost V 4 bases and J 5 bases, with 14 bases left between them. The CDR3 contains 15 residues. The chain's CDR3 is CASSSLTTTNEKLFF. Here the CDR3 DNA reads TGTGCCAGCAGTTCGCTGACAACGACCAATGAAAAACTGTTTTTT.

The rearrangement joins TRBV5-1 to TRBJ1-1; D is possibly TRBD1 (5 bases). Germline assignment: CDR1 SGHRS and CDR2 YFSETQ. V lost 0 bases and J 3 bases, leaving 9 bases between the germline ends. The CDR3 runs 14 residues. CDR3 sequence: CASSLAARDTEAFF. CDR3 DNA: TGCGCCAGCAGCTTGGCTGCCAGGGACACTGAAGCTTTCTTT.

This rearrangement joins TRBV6-5 to TRBJ2-5; no reliable D call. Germline V CDR1 and CDR2: MNHEY, SVGAGI. The CDR3 is 13 residues long. V shed 2 bases and J shed 7 bases, with 11 bases lying between them. CDR3 DNA: TGTGCCAGCAGTTACAACCTACGAGGGACCCAGTACTTC. Translating gives CASSYNLRGTQYF.

V is TRBV3-1 (or the pseudogene TRBV3-2) and J is TRBJ2-7; weak D call: TRBD2 (7 bases). The CDR3 contains 14 residues. The V gene's germline CDR1 is LGHDT and CDR2 YNNKEL (reference sequence). Trimming shortened V by 3 bases and J by 1 base, and 10 bases separated the two germline ends. The CDR3 is CASSQRGPSYEQYF. In DNA form, the CDR3 reads TGTGCCAGCAGCCAGCGGGGGCCGTCCTACGAGCAGTACTTC.

The CDR3 nucleotides read TGCGCCAGCAGCCAAGGAGCAGCGGGGGATCATTCACCCCTCCACTTT. Translation: CASSQGAAGDHSPLHF. The V and J genes are TRBV4-3 and TRBJ1-6; possibly TRBD1 for D (5 bases). Trimming removed 1 base from V and 8 bases from J, with 15 bases in between. The CDR3 runs to 16 residues. Germline-derived CDR1 and CDR2 are LGHNA and YSLEER.

The chain has TRBV30 and TRBJ1-6; TRBD1 matches at 7 bases. Germline values: CDR1 GTSNPN, CDR2 SVGIG (reference sequence). The CDR3 spans 15 residues. The ends lost 5 bases at V and 7 bases at J; junction bases unmatched: 11. This CDR3 is CAWVQGTTSNSPLHF. In DNA, the CDR3 is TGTGCCTGGGTACAGGGGACGACGAGCAATTCACCCCTCCACTTT.

V and J are TRBV28 and TRBJ1-2; D may be TRBD1 (5 bases). Germline-derived CDR1 and CDR2 are MDHEN and SYDVKM. V shed 6 bases and J shed 4 bases, with 18 bases lying between them. The CDR3 has 15 residues. The CDR3 sequence: CASSLALGQSYGYTF. DNA of the CDR3: TGTGCCAGCAGCCTTGCGTTGGGGCAGAGCTATGGCTACACCTTC.

The chain uses TRBV7-9 and TRBJ1-2; tentatively, D is TRBD1 (5 bases). The germline V gene encodes CDR1 SEHNR and CDR2 FQNEAQ (reference sequence). The CDR3 loop spans 13 amino acids. V shed 4 bases and J shed 7 bases, with 13 bases lying between them. The CDR3 sequence is CASSSLDKSGYTF. The CDR3 DNA is TGTGCCAGCAGCTCCTTGGACAAGAGTGGCTACACCTTC.

This chain uses TRBV28 with TRBJ1-5, with 8 nucleotides matching TRBD1. This CDR3 contains 18 residues. The germline V gene encodes CDR1 MDHEN and CDR2 SYDVKM. The junction had 11 bases not matched to a gene; V was cut back by 1 base and J by 3 bases. This CDR3 reads CASSLFPFGRGLNQPQHF. CDR3 sequence (DNA): TGTGCCAGCAGTTTATTCCCGTTTGGCAGGGGGCTCAATCAGCCCCAGCATTTT.

This clone was seen a few times. V gene TRBV29-1 combines with J gene TRBJ1-2; the D gene is possibly TRBD1 (5 bases). Trimming shortened V by 4 bases and J by 2 bases, and 8 bases separated the two germline ends. This CDR3 spans 12 amino acids. Germline-derived CDR1 and CDR2 are SQVTM and ANQGSEA. The CDR3 loop reads CSVVQVNYGYTF. The DNA for the CDR3 is TGCAGCGTTGTACAGGTCAACTATGGCTACACCTTC.

This chain links TRBV4-3 with TRBJ1-2; TRBD1 matches at 9 bases. The CDR3 length is 16 residues. The germline CDR1 and CDR2 sequences are LGHNA and YSLEER. The junction had 4 bases not matched to a gene; V was cut back by 0 bases and J by 2 bases. The CDR3 coding sequence is TGCGCCAGCAGCCAAGAGGGGGGGACAGGGAACTATGGCTACACCTTC. Amino acid sequence: CASSQEGGTGNYGYTF.

The chain carries TRBV24-1 and TRBJ2-5; weak D call: TRBD1 (5 bases). CDR3 length equals 11 residues. The V gene's germline CDR1 is KGHDR and CDR2 SFDVKD. Trimming cost V 9 bases and J 5 bases, with 9 bases left between them. CDR3 protein: CATAGSETQYF. The DNA for the CDR3 is TGTGCCACCGCAGGGTCGGAGACCCAGTACTTC.

This clone was recorded once. The rearrangement uses TRBV6-2 or TRBV6-3 and TRBJ1-1; 7 bases match TRBD1. Trimming at V came to 6 bases and at J to 6 bases, leaving 4 bases not matched to a gene. The CDR3 covers 12 residues. The V gene's germline CDR1 is MNHEY and CDR2 SVGEGT. The CDR3 is CASSQTGPEAFF. CDR3 DNA sequence: TGTGCCAGCAGCCAGACAGGGCCTGAAGCTTTCTTT.

The chain carries TRBV19 and TRBJ2-5; D possibly corresponds to TRBD2 (6 bases). The V gene's germline CDR1 is LNHDA and CDR2 SQIVND (reference sequence). This CDR3 contains 14 residues. V was pared by 5 bases and J by 4 bases, with 14 bases between. CDR3 nucleotide sequence: TGTGCCAGTAGTGCGGGACGAGAGGCAGAGACCCAGTACTTC. This gives the protein CASSAGREAETQYF.

The chain joins TRBV10-1 to TRBJ1-4; D ambiguous. The CDR3 contains 16 residues. CDR1 and CDR2 from the germline V gene are WNHNN and SYGVQD (reference sequence). V lost 2 bases to trimming and J lost 3 bases, with 13 bases between them. CDR3 nucleotide sequence: TGCGCCAGCAGTGAGGGAGGGTTTAGGGCTAATGAAAAACTGTTTTTT. This encodes CASSEGGFRANEKLFF.